This T cell receptor beta chain was sequenced for a study of T cell repertoires in cytomegalovirus infection. The CDR3 spans 15 residues. Germline values: CDR1 SGHVS, CDR2 FQNEAQ. Via MiXCR, TCRdb re-called the reads, giving one row per CDR3 protein. The data contain around 630,000 distinct CDR3 sequences, 20% to 30% of them singletons. Regarding this clonotype: Its antigen is undetermined. Being one base from a much bigger clone, this may be a read error.

Study-wide findings and caveats: HLA-C-restricted, CMV-specific TCR beta clonotypes were dominant ex vivo.

The rearrangement uses TRBV7-8 and TRBJ1-2; 7 bases are shared with TRBD1. Material for sequencing was CD8+ T cells from PBMCs. This TCR came from a human donor in good health (CMV status not recorded). Some clones in this sample may be carry-over from other donors' samples. The CDR3 DNA sequence: TGTGCCGGCAGCGCTTACAAAGGGGGCTCCTATGGCTACACCTTC. It is translated as CAGSAYKGGSYGYTF.